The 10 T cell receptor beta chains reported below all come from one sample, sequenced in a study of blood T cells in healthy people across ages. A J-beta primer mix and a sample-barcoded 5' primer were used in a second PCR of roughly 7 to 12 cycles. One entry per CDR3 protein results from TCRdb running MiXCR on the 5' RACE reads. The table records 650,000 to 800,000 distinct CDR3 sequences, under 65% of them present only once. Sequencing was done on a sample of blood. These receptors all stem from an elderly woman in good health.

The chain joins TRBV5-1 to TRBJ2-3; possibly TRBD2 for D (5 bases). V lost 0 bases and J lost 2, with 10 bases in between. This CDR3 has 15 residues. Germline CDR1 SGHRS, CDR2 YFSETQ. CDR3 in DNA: TGCGCCAGCAGCTTGGATGGACTCCTCACAGATACGCAGTATTTT. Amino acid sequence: CASSLDGLLTDTQYF.

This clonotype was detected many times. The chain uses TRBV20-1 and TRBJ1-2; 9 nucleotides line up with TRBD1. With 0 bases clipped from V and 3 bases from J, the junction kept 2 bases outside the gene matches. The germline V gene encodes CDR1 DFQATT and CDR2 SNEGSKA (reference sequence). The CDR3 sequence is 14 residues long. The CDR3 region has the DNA TGCAGTGCTAGAGAAACAGGGGGCGACTATGGCTACACCTTC. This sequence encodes CSARETGGDYGYTF.

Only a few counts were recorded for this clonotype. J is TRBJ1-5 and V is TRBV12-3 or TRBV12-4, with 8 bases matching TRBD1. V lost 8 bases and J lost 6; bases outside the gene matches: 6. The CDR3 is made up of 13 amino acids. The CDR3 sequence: CASRTGGSQPQHF. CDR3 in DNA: TGTGCCAGCCGAACAGGGGGTAGTCAGCCCCAGCATTTT.

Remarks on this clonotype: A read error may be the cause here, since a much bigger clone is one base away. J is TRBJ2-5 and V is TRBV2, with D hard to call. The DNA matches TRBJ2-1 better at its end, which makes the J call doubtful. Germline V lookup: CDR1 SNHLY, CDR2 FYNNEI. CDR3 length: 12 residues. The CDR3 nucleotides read TGTGCCAGCAAAGTGTACCAAGAGACCCAGTTCTTC. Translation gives CASKVYQETQFF.

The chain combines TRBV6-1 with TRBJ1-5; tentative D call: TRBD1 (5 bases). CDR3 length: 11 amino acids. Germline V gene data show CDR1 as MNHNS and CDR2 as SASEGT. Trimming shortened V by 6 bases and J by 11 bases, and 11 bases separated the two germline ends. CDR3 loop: CASRRGASQHF. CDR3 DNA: TGTGCCAGCAGACGCGGGGCTTCCCAGCATTTT.

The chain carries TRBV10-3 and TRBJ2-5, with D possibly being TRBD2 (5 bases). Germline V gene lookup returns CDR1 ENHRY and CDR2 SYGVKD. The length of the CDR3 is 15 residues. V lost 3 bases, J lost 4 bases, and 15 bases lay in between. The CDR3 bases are TGTGCCATCAGTGATTCCGGGAACCCTGCAGAGACCCAGTACTTC. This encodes CAISDSGNPAETQYF.

In nucleotides, the CDR3 is TGTGCCAGCAGCCAAGGGGTAGCGGGTGAAAATGAGCAGTACTTC. Protein product: CASSQGVAGENEQYF. The chain combines TRBV4-2 with TRBJ2-4; 7 bases match TRBD2. The length of the CDR3 is 15 residues. V trimming: 1 base; J trimming: 13 bases; junction bases outside the gene matches: 13. Germline values: CDR1 LGHNA, CDR2 YNFKEQ.

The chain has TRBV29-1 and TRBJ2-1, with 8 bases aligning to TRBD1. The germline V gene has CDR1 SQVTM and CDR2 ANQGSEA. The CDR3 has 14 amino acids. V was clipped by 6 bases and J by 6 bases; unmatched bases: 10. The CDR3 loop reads CSVGGQESRNEQFF. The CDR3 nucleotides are TGCAGCGTGGGGGGACAGGAGTCTCGCAATGAGCAGTTCTTC.

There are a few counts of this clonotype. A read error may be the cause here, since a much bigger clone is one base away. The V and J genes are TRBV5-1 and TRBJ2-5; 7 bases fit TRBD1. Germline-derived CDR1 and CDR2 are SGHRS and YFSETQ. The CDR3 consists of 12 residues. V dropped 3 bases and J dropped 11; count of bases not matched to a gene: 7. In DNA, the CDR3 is TGCGCCAGCAGCTGGGACAGATCTGAGCAGTACTTC. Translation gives CASSWDRSEQYF.

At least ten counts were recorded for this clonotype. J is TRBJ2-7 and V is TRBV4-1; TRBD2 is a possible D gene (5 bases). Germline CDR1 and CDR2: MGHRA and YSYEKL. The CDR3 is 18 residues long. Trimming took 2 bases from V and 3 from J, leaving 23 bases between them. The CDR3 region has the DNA TGCGCCAGCAGCCAAATCCGCCCTATAGCGTCGGAGCTCTACGAGCAGTACTTC. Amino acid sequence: CASSQIRPIASELYEQYF.